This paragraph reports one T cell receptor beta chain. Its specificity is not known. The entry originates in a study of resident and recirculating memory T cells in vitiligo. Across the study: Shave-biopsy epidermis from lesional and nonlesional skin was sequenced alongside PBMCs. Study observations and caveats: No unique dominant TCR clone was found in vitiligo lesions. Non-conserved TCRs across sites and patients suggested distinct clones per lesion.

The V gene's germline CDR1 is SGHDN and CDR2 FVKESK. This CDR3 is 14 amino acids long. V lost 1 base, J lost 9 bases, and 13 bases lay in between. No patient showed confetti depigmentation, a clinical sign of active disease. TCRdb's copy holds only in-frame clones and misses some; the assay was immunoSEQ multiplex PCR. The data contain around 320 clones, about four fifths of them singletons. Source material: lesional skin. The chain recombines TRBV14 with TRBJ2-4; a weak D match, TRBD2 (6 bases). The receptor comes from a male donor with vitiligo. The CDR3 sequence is CASSQVAVLPIQYF. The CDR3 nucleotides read TGTGCCAGCAGCCAAGTAGCGGTCCTCCCCATTCAGTACTTC. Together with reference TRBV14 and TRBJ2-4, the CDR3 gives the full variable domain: EAGVTQFPSHSVIEKGQTVTLRCDPISGHDNLYWYRRVMGKEIKFLLHFVKESKQDESGMPNNRFLAERTGGTYSTLKVQPAELEDSGVYFCASSQVAVLPIQYFGAGTRLSVL.